This T cell receptor (beta chain) was retrieved from a study of cytomegalovirus exposure and HLA in healthy donors. CMV serostatus was not recorded for this donor. On this clone itself: Its specificity is unknown.

The junction had 6 bases not matched to a gene; V was cut back by 4 bases and J by 2 bases. This CDR3 spans 16 amino acids. CDR1 is SGDLS and CDR2 is YYNGEE in the germline V gene. Study results and caveats: Later analysis identified around 15,000 TCR beta sequences associated with HLA alleles, using a false discovery rate threshold of 0.05. The study listed under 200 cytomegalovirus-associated TCR beta chains. Other equally common chains were less clonally expanded than HLA-associated TCR beta chains, a later analysis showed.

PCR used 60 Vbeta primers and 13 Jbeta primers. TCRdb's table, derived via immunoSEQ multiplex PCR, lists solely in-frame clones and lacks some. This table has around 150,000 clones, 80% appearing once. The TCR originated in a man in his thirties or forties in good health. The sequenced material came from PBMCs. The chain couples TRBV9 to TRBJ2-7, with 13 bases lining up with TRBD2. CDR3 coding DNA: TGTGCCAGCAGCCCCACCGGGACTAGCGGGGCCTACGAGCAGTACTTC. As protein: CASSPTGTSGAYEQYF.